The clone carrying this T cell receptor (beta chain) has just a few counts. This sample is drawn from a study of cytomegalovirus exposure and HLA in healthy donors. Primers for the PCR totalled 60 Vbeta and 13 Jbeta. Method: immunoSEQ multiplex PCR; TCRdb's copy keeps in-frame clones and lacks some. The sample contains 110,000 to 150,000 clones, approximately 9% of which appear only once. The TCR sequence derives from a male donor in good health and CMV-seronegative. Sequenced material: PBMCs.

CDR3: CASSLSHYEQYF. CDR3 nucleotides: TGTGCCAGCAGCTTGTCCCACTACGAGCAGTACTTC. The chain recombines TRBV5-6 with TRBJ2-7, with D hard to call. This CDR3 spans 12 amino acids. The V end lost 1 base, the J end lost 3 bases, and 5 bases lay between the germline ends. Germline V lookup: CDR1 SGHDT, CDR2 YYEEEE.